What follows are 10 T cell receptor beta chains derived from one specimen sequenced in a study of memory CD4+ T cells and cytomegalovirus serostatus. Measured with immunoSEQ multiplex PCR; TCRdb has only the in-frame clones, and not every one. The sample gives about 64,000 clones, roughly four fifths of which show up once; 0.88% is in the top ten. Single viable CD3+CD4+CD8-CD45RO+ cells were sorted as the memory CD4+ T cells. The sequencing sample was made of memory CD4+ T cells from blood. These receptors all come from an adult in good health and CMV-seronegative.

The rearrangement joins TRBV28 to TRBJ2-3, with TRBD1 matching 9 bases. V gave up 5 bases and J gave up 4 bases; unmatched junction bases: 10. Germline V gene sequence: CDR1 MDHEN, CDR2 SYDVKM. This CDR3 is built from 16 residues. CDR3 bases: TGTGCCAGCAGTACCCGACAGGGGGACGGGTCAGATACGCAGTATTTT. Its protein is CASSTRQGDGSDTQYF.

This clone showed up just a few times. The chain links TRBV5-1 to TRBJ2-7; the match to TRBD1 covers 8 bases. The germline V gene has CDR1 SGHRS and CDR2 YFSETQ. The trim removed 5 bases at V and 5 bases at J, leaving 3 bases unmatched. CDR3 length: 12 residues. CDR3: CASRQGANEQYF. The CDR3 region has the DNA TGCGCCAGCAGGCAGGGGGCCAACGAGCAGTACTTC.

The chain uses TRBV2 and TRBJ2-7; a possible D gene is TRBD1 (5 bases). The V end lost 4 bases, the J end lost 7 bases, and 14 bases lay between the germline ends. CDR3 length: 13 amino acids. Germline-derived CDR1 and CDR2 are SNHLY and FYNNEI. The CDR3 protein is CASSGGTGGEQYF. CDR3 nucleotides: TGTGCCAGCAGTGGGGGCACAGGTGGGGAGCAGTACTTC.

The chain links TRBV10-2 to TRBJ1-4; D is ambiguous. CDR1 WSHSY and CDR2 SAAADI come from the germline V gene. V was pared by 6 bases and J by 5 bases, with 13 bases between. CDR3 length equals 14 residues. The CDR3 spells CASRGGEFNEKLFF. CDR3 nucleotide sequence: TGCGCCAGCAGGGGCGGGGAGTTCAATGAAAAACTGTTTTTT.

This chain joins TRBV4-3 and TRBJ2-2; TRBD2 agrees at 7 bases. Germline values: CDR1 LGHNA, CDR2 YSLEER. CDR3 size: 17 residues. V was clipped by 1 base and J by 6 bases; unmatched bases: 11. The CDR3 is CASSQVPASGRPGELFF. The DNA for the CDR3 is TGCGCCAGCAGCCAAGTCCCCGCTAGCGGTAGGCCCGGGGAGCTGTTTTTT.

V usage is TRBV6-6 and J usage is TRBJ2-7; possibly TRBD2 for D (6 bases). Germline CDR1 and CDR2: MNHNY and SVGAGI (reference sequence). Trimming removed 4 bases from V and 4 bases from J, with 14 bases in between. The CDR3 consists of 14 residues. CDR3 region: CASSSSSGRYEQYF. The DNA of the CDR3 is TGTGCCAGCAGTTCCTCGAGCGGGCGTTACGAGCAGTACTTC.

The chain carries TRBV6-1 and TRBJ2-7, with D possibly matching TRBD2 (6 bases). The V gene's germline CDR1 is MNHNS and CDR2 SASEGT. V lost 7 bases to trimming and J lost 6 bases, with 13 bases between them. This CDR3 region has 12 residues. The CDR3 here is CASTNQGGEQYF. For the CDR3, the DNA is TGTGCCAGCACCAACCAGGGAGGCGAGCAGTACTTC.

This chain uses TRBV28 with TRBJ2-3; possible D gene TRBD2, 5 bases. The length of the CDR3 is 14 residues. Germline V CDR1 and CDR2: MDHEN, SYDVKM. V was cut by 6 bases and J by 2 bases, with 12 bases left in between. In DNA form, the CDR3 reads TGTGCCAGCAGCAGTGGAGGAAACACAGATACGCAGTATTTT. Protein product: CASSSGGNTDTQYF.

This chain connects TRBV7-8 to TRBJ1-2; D remains ambiguous. The germline V gene encodes CDR1 SGHVS and CDR2 FQNEAQ. The CDR3 is made up of 14 amino acids. The germline V and J ends were trimmed by 8 bases and 4 bases, with 17 bases remaining between them. The CDR3 nucleotides are TGTGCCAGCCTGCCTTCGGGGTTATTCTATGGCTACACCTTC. It specifies CASLPSGLFYGYTF.

J is TRBJ1-4 and V is TRBV7-9; D not resolved. This CDR3 spans 14 amino acids. V was cut by 5 bases and J by 7 bases, with 14 bases left in between. CDR1 is SEHNR, CDR2 FQNEAQ, per germline (reference sequence). CDR3 nucleotides: TGTGCCAGCAGCCTGGATGGGGTAGTTGAAAAACTGTTTTTT. Protein product: CASSLDGVVEKLFF.